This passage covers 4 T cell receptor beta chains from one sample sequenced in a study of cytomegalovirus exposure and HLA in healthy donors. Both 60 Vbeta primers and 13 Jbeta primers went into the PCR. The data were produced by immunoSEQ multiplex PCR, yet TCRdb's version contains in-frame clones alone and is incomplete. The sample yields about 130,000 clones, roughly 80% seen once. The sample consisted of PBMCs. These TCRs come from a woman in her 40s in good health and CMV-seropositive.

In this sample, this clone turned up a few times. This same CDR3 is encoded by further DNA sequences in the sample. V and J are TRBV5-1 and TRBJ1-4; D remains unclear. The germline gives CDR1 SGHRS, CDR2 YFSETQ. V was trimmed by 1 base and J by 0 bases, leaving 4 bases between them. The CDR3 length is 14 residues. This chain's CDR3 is CASSLSATNEKLFF. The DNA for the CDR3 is TGCGCCAGCAGCTTGTCAGCAACTAATGAAAAACTGTTTTTT.

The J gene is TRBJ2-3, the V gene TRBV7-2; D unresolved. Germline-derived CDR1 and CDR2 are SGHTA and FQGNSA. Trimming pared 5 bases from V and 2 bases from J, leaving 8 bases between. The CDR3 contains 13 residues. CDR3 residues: CASSRQLTDTQYF. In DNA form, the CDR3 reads TGTGCCAGCAGCCGACAACTCACAGATACGCAGTATTTT. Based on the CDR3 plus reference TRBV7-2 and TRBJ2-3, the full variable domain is GAGVSQSPSNKVTEKGKDVELRCDPISGHTALYWYRQSLGQGLEFLIYFQGNSAPDKSGLPSDRFSAERTGGSVSTLTIQRTQQEDSAVYLCASSRQLTDTQYFGPGTRLTVL.

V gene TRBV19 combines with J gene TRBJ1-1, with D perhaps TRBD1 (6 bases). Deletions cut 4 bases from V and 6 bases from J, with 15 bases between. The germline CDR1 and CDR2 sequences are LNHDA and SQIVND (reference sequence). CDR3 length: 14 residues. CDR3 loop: CASSSHQGSSEAFF. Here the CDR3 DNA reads TGTGCCAGTAGTAGCCATCAGGGGAGCTCTGAAGCTTTCTTT.

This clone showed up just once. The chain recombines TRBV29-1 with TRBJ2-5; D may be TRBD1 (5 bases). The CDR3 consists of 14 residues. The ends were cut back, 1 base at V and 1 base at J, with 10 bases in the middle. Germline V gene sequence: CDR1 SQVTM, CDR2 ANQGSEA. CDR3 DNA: TGCAGCGTTGAAGTGATACAGGCCCAAGAGACCCAGTACTTC. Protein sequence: CSVEVIQAQETQYF.